The entry below gives a single T cell receptor (beta chain) sequence along with its context. Per the original data handling: Amplification of reference gene primers provided the estimated nucleated cell counts. The data were produced by immunoSEQ multiplex PCR, yet TCRdb's version contains in-frame clones alone and is incomplete. V and J calls and clone size follow that table, whereas D and trimming were derived from the DNA. The sample records approximately 140,000 clones, over 60% being singletons. These data originate in a study of blood T cell repertoires in COVID-19. Study-level background: The United States, Italy and Spain provided the acute and convalescent COVID-19 samples. The analysed material was cDNA or gDNA that came from T cells, B-cell-depleted T cells, or PBMCs.

The CDR3 contains 16 residues. Germline V gives CDR1 SGHNT, CDR2 YENEEA. With 5 bases clipped from V and 2 bases from J, the junction kept 5 bases outside the gene matches. The sequenced sample was peripheral blood. The chain combines TRBV11-3 with TRBJ2-1, with 11 bases that match TRBD2. This clonotype was sampled from a man aged 45 to 65 with acute or convalescent COVID-19. The CDR3 sequence: CASSPGTSGAYNEQFF. As DNA, the CDR3 is TGTGCCAGCAGCCCCGGGACTAGCGGCGCCTACAATGAGCAGTTCTTC.